The T cell receptor (beta chain) described here comes from a study of graft-versus-host responses after intestinal transplantation. Overall study: Anti-thymocyte globulin was used for induction in all recipients, who then took tacrolimus and steroids for about three years.

TCRdb keeps only in-frame clones here, not all; method: immunoSEQ multiplex PCR. The sample consists of about 84,000 clones, 75% to 95% of them appearing once. This clone was detected once. Its matching antigen is unknown. V lost 2 bases to trimming and J lost 4 bases, with 12 bases between them. This CDR3 has 14 amino acids. CDR1 and CDR2 (germline): SGDLS, YYNGEE. The chain employs TRBV9 and TRBJ1-2; tentatively, D is TRBD1 (5 bases). This clonotype originated in a human donor who was the organ donor for an intestinal transplant. The material sequenced was unstimulated CD4+ T cells sorted from spleen or lymph node cells, taken before transplant. The CDR3 protein is CASSVGVGVYGYTF. The CDR3 nucleotides read TGTGCCAGCAGCGTTGGAGTAGGGGTCTATGGCTACACCTTC.